Presented here are 8 T cell receptor beta chains from one specimen sequenced in a study of blood T cells in healthy people across ages. The second PCR ran about 6 to 12 cycles with a sample-barcoded 5' primer and J-beta primers. TCRdb ran MiXCR on the 5' RACE reads and lists one entry per CDR3 protein. The table shows 1.5 million to 2 million distinct CDR3 sequences, with 28% occurring only once. Input material: blood. The receptor source for this set is a woman aged 25 to 45 in good health.

Many counts were recorded for this clonotype. The chain links TRBV28 to TRBJ2-1; tentative D call: TRBD1 (6 bases). Looked up from germline, CDR1 is MDHEN and CDR2 is SYDVKM. CDR3 length: 15 amino acids. The V and J ends lost 3 bases and 6 bases respectively, with 15 bases between them. The CDR3 bases are TGTGCCAGCAGTTTTCGGGCAGGGGAAGGCAATGAGCAGTTCTTC. Protein: CASSFRAGEGNEQFF.

For this clonotype: Mismatch with germline at one junction end may stem from a read error. V is TRBV7-2 and J is TRBJ1-2; TRBD1 aligns across 10 bases. The germline V gene encodes CDR1 SGHTA and CDR2 FQGNSA. This CDR3 contains 17 residues. This CDR3 is CASSLAEVWTGGDGHTF. The DNA for the CDR3 is TGTGCCAGCAGCTTAGCCGAAGTCTGGACAGGGGGAGATGGCCACACCTTC.

This clonotype was seen only a few times. The rearrangement uses TRBV3-1 and TRBJ2-3, with a tentative D call TRBD2 (7 bases). The germline gives CDR1 LGHDT, CDR2 YNNKEL (reference sequence). The CDR3 is 14 residues long. V lost 1 base, J lost 7 bases, and 12 bases lay in between. Here the CDR3 reads CASSQVLGGHTQYF. The CDR3 DNA reads TGTGCCAGCAGCCAAGTCCTCGGGGGGCATACGCAGTATTTT.

This clonotype was observed a few times. At one end, the junction sequence differs from germline, possibly due to a read error. This chain uses TRBV12-3 or TRBV12-4 with TRBJ1-2; D gene ambiguous. The CDR3 is 12 residues long. CDR3 DNA: TGTGCCAGCAGCCAACCCAACTATGGCCACACCTTC. Translating it yields CASSQPNYGHTF.

The V call is TRBV7-2, the J call TRBJ2-3; 10 nucleotides agree with TRBD2. The CDR3 has 14 amino acids. The germline gives CDR1 SGHTA, CDR2 FQGNSA. V was clipped by 8 bases and J by 5 bases; unmatched bases: 7. The chain's CDR3 is CASGLAGAGDTQYF. DNA of the CDR3: TGTGCCAGCGGTCTAGCGGGAGCCGGAGATACGCAGTATTTT.

Many counts were recorded for this clonotype. The chain employs TRBV5-1 and TRBJ2-6; D remains unclear. The germline V gene encodes CDR1 SGHRS and CDR2 YFSETQ. CDR3 length: 15 residues. The V and J ends lost 3 bases and 2 bases respectively, with 9 bases between them. The CDR3 sequence: CASSSSVTGANVLTF. The CDR3 DNA reads as TGCGCCAGCAGCTCCAGTGTGACTGGGGCCAACGTCCTGACTTTC. Variable domain in full (rest from reference TRBV5-1 and TRBJ2-6): KAGVTQTPRYLIKTRGQQVTLSCSPISGHRSVSWYQQTPGQGLQFLFEYFSETQRNKGNFPGRFSGRQFSNSRSEMNVSTLELGDSALYLCASSSSVTGANVLTFGAGSRLTVL.

Only a few counts were recorded for this clonotype. CDR3 in DNA: TGCGCCAGCAGCCAAGTGGACCGTAATTCACCCCTCCACTTT. It is translated as CASSQVDRNSPLHF. This rearrangement joins TRBV4-1 to TRBJ1-6, with D uncertain. Deletions cut 1 base from V and 6 bases from J, with 7 bases between. Germline values: CDR1 MGHRA, CDR2 YSYEKL. The CDR3 sequence is 14 residues long.

Regarding this clonotype: One base away lies a much larger clone, so this may be a sequencing read error. The CDR3: CASSSRGRVEQYF. CDR3 bases: TGTGCCAGCAGTTCCCGGGGCAGGGTCGAGCAGTACTTC. The chain couples TRBV6-5 to TRBJ2-7, with D perhaps being TRBD1 or TRBD2 (5 bases each). The CDR3 covers 13 residues. Trimming removed 4 bases at V and 6 bases at J, with 13 bases between. Germline V gene lookup returns CDR1 MNHEY and CDR2 SVGAGI.